This TCR beta chain was documented in a study of cytomegalovirus exposure and HLA in healthy donors. Concerning this clone: Its antigen is currently unknown.

The PCR contained 60 Vbeta and 13 Jbeta primers. Sequencing used immunoSEQ multiplex PCR; TCRdb keeps in-frame clones, though not all of them. The sample consists of about 160,000 clones, over 80% of them appearing once. Regarding the study as a whole: An ancestry cluster, one associated with Asian ancestry, reportedly showed fewer N-insertions than the approximately 650-donor mean in a later analysis. It was shown in a later analysis that HLA-associated TCR beta chains were more clonally expanded than other, equally common chains.

V lost 8 bases to trimming and J lost 3 bases, with 8 bases between them. The CDR3 spans 12 residues. CDR1 and CDR2 from the germline V gene are SGHNT and YENEEA. The chain employs TRBV11-3 and TRBJ1-3; D not resolved. Sequencing input: PBMCs. The clonotype originates from a male donor in good health and CMV-seropositive. This chain's CDR3 is CASGSGGNTIYF. DNA of the CDR3: TGTGCCAGCGGGAGCGGTGGAAACACCATATATTTT.